This record looks at one TCR beta chain sequence and its context. TCRdb passed the 5' RACE reads through MiXCR, listing each CDR3 protein once. The table lists under 300,000 distinct CDR3 sequences, more than 9.5% of them singletons, with roughly 4.2% in the top ten. The V gene's germline CDR1 is SEHNR and CDR2 FQNEAQ (reference sequence). This CDR3 comprises 13 residues. Germline trimming cut 6 bases from V and 7 bases from J; bases unmatched to any gene: 4. This sample was included in a study of identical twins. This sample also belongs to another study, concerning yellow fever vaccine responses in identical twins.

V usage is TRBV7-9 and J usage is TRBJ1-4, with TRBD1 identical over 8 bases. The receptor was isolated from a woman between 18 and 29 years old in good health. The specimen sequenced was memory (CD45RO+) T cells sorted from blood. CDR3 protein: CASRSGGGEKLFF. The CDR3 bases are TGTGCCAGCAGGTCAGGGGGCGGTGAAAAACTGTTTTTT.